The present T cell receptor beta chain was sequenced within a study of response to subunit inactivated influenza vaccine. Broader study findings: A suggestion made by the authors is that each seasonal influenza vaccination recruits few new T cells.

Points on this clonotype: As yet, its antigen is unknown.

Germline V gene data show CDR1 as SGHTA and CDR2 as FQGNSA. The V and J ends lost 4 bases and 6 bases respectively, with 20 bases between them. CDR3 size: 16 residues. TCRdb used MiXCR to reprocess the RT-PCR reads, holding one entry per CDR3 protein. The data hold more than 400,000 distinct CDR3 sequences, with roughly 9.8% observed a single time. The chain employs TRBV7-2 and TRBJ2-3; D might be TRBD1 (6 bases). The material was PBMCs from blood, obtained 45 days after vaccination. This clonotype was obtained from a man aged 50-60 years who received an inactivated influenza vaccine. This chain's CDR3 is CASSYIRDTGGDTQYF. CDR3 DNA: TGTGCCAGCAGCTATATCCGGGACACCGGCGGGGATACGCAGTATTTT.